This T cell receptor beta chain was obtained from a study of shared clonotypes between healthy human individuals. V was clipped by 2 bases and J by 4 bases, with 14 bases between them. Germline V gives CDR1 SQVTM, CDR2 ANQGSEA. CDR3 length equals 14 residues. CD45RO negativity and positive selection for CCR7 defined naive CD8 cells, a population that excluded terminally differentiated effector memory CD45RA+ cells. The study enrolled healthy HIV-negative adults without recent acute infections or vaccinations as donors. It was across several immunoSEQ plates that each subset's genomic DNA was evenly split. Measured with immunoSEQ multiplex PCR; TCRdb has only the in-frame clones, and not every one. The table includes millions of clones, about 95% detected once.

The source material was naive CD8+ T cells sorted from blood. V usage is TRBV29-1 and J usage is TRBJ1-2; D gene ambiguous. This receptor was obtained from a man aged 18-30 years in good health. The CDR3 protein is CSVEREDPLYGYTF. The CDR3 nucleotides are TGCAGCGTTGAAAGGGAAGACCCTCTCTATGGCTACACCTTC.